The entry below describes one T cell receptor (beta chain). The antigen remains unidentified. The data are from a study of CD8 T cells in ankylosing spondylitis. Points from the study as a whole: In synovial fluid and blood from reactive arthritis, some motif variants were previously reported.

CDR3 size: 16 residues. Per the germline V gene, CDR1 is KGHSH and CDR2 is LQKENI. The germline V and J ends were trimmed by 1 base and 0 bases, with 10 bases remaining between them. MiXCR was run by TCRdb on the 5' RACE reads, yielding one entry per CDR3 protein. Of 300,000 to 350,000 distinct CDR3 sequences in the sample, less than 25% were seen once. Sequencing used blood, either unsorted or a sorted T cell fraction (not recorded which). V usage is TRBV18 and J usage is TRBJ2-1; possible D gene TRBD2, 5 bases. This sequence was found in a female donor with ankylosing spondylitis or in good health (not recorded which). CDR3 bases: TGTGCCAGCTCACCACGTAGCGCGAGCTCCTACAATGAGCAGTTCTTC. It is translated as CASSPRSASSYNEQFF.